This passage covers 20 T cell receptor beta chains from one sample sequenced in a study of blood T cells in healthy people across ages. Primers used in a second PCR of roughly 6 to 11 cycles were a sample-barcoded 5' primer and a J-beta primer mix. TCRdb itself ran the 5' RACE reads through MiXCR, one entry per CDR3 protein. The sample consists of about 1.4 million distinct CDR3 sequences, roughly 64% of them appearing once. The sequenced sample was blood. The source of these receptors is a man between 18 and 35 years old in good health.

About this clonotype itself: Just one base apart from a much larger clone, this may be a read error. The V call is TRBV2, the J call TRBJ2-7; 9 bases fit TRBD2. In germline, CDR1 is SNHLY, CDR2 FYNNEI. J lost 3 bases, V lost 4 bases, and 1 base had no gene match. CDR3 length: 13 residues. The CDR3 nucleotides are TGTGCCAGCAGTGGACTAGCGGACTACGAGCAGTACTTC. The encoded protein is CASSGLADYEQYF.

The chain joins TRBV7-9 to TRBJ2-3, with TRBD2 matching over 8 bases. The CDR3 is 12 residues long. The V gene's germline CDR1 is SEHNR and CDR2 FQNEAQ (reference sequence). V lost 7 bases and J lost 6; bases outside the gene matches: 3. CDR3 sequence: CASNTGGDTQYF. DNA of the CDR3: TGTGCCAGCAACACGGGGGGGGATACGCAGTATTTT. Filled out from reference TRBV7-9 and TRBJ2-3, the complete variable domain reads DTGVSQNPRHKITKRGQNVTFRCDPISEHNRLYWYRQTLGQGPEFLTYFQNEAQLEKSRLLSDRFSAERPKGSFSTLEIQRTEQGDSAMYLCASNTGGDTQYFGPGTRLTVL.

The chain carries TRBV29-1 and TRBJ2-1; 8 nucleotides line up with TRBD1. The V and J ends lost 4 bases and 3 bases, in that order; junction bases with no gene match: 5. Germline V lookup: CDR1 SQVTM, CDR2 ANQGSEA. The CDR3 runs to 14 residues. The CDR3 region is CSVAGRGLYNEQFF. The CDR3 bases are TGCAGCGTTGCCGGCAGGGGGCTCTACAATGAGCAGTTCTTC.

V is TRBV3-1 and J is TRBJ2-1, with 12 nucleotides matching TRBD2. Looked up from germline, CDR1 is LGHDT and CDR2 is YNNKEL (reference sequence). This CDR3 has 16 residues. Trimming took 4 bases from V and 12 from J; bases not matched to a gene: 13. This chain's CDR3 is CASSLRLAGASGGQFF. In nucleotides, the CDR3 is TGTGCCAGCAGCCTTCGACTAGCGGGGGCGTCAGGGGGGCAGTTCTTC.

This clonotype has more than one count but fewer than ten. This rearrangement joins TRBV10-3 to TRBJ2-5; TRBD2 matches at 9 bases. The DNA end is more similar to TRBJ2-7, so the J call may be wrong. Germline V lookup: CDR1 ENHRY, CDR2 SYGVKD. The CDR3 runs 15 residues. CDR3 sequence: CAIRNLAGEGDEQYF. In nucleotides, the CDR3 is TGTGCCATCAGAAATTTAGCGGGAGAGGGGGACGAGCAGTACTTC.

This clonotype was seen a few times. The rearrangement uses TRBV7-2 and TRBJ2-1; 7 bases fit TRBD1. The CDR3 sequence is 16 residues long. V lost 5 bases, J lost 3 bases, and 10 bases stayed unmatched. CDR1 SGHTA and CDR2 FQGNSA come from the germline V gene. For the CDR3, the DNA is TGTGCCAGCAGCGCCGGGGACAGAGTTCTCTACAATGAGCAGTTCTTC. Encoded protein: CASSAGDRVLYNEQFF.

This clonotype was observed a handful of times. V and J are TRBV4-1 and TRBJ2-7, with TRBD2 as a possible D gene (7 bases). V lost 3 bases and J lost 2, with 17 bases in between. This CDR3 region has 16 residues. Germline V lookup: CDR1 MGHRA, CDR2 YSYEKL. Written as DNA, the CDR3 is TGCGCCAGCAGCCATAAGGGGGTGCGGGGGACCTACGAGCAGTACTTC. Protein product: CASSHKGVRGTYEQYF.

The V gene is TRBV30, the J gene TRBJ2-7; 13 bases line up with TRBD2. CDR1 is GTSNPN, CDR2 SVGIG, per germline (reference sequence). The V gene end was trimmed by 1 base and the J gene end by 0 bases; junction bases not matched to a gene: 3. This CDR3 region has 16 residues. DNA for the CDR3: TGTGCCTGGAGTGCGACTAGCGGGGGGCCCTCCTACGAGCAGTACTTC. Its protein product is CAWSATSGGPSYEQYF.

In its sample, this clonotype was seen many times. This chain uses TRBV20-1 with TRBJ2-5; D not certain. V was cut by 0 bases and J by 4 bases, with 15 bases left in between. Germline-derived CDR1 and CDR2 are DFQATT and SNEGSKA (reference sequence). The CDR3 spans 15 residues. The CDR3, as DNA: TGCAGTGCTAGAGATTCTGTAGGCCGCCCAGAGACCCAGTACTTC. The encoded protein is CSARDSVGRPETQYF.

The J gene is TRBJ2-7, the V gene TRBV29-1; 13 bases agree with TRBD2. The CDR3 is 15 residues long. Germline V lookup: CDR1 SQVTM, CDR2 ANQGSEA. V lost 6 bases to trimming and J lost 5 bases; unmatched junction nucleotides: 10. The CDR3 protein is CSVPQTSGGADEQYF. As DNA, the CDR3 is TGCAGCGTCCCTCAAACTAGCGGGGGGGCGGACGAGCAGTACTTC.

This clonotype came up many times. A much more abundant neighbour one base away suggests this may be a read error. The CDR3 DNA reads TGCGCCAGCAGCCAAGACTGGGTGAGCTCCTACAATGAGCAGTACTTC. Its translation is CASSQDWVSSYNEQYF. The rearrangement uses TRBV4-3 and TRBJ2-1; D not resolved. Near its end, the DNA agrees better with TRBJ2-7, so the J call may be wrong. Germline CDR1 reads LGHNA; CDR2 reads YSLEER. The CDR3 covers 16 residues.

The V gene is TRBV11-2, the J gene TRBJ1-1, with TRBD1 matching 7 bases. V trimming: 5 bases; J trimming: 7 bases; junction bases outside the gene matches: 10. This CDR3 contains 14 residues. Germline CDR1 is SGHAT and CDR2 is FQNNGV. CDR3 loop: CASSPNSGGVEAFF. CDR3 coding DNA: TGTGCCAGCAGCCCAAACTCAGGGGGGGTTGAAGCTTTCTTT.

V usage is TRBV5-8 and J usage is TRBJ2-5, with 7 nucleotides matching TRBD1. V shed 0 bases, J shed 2 bases, and the junction held 7 bases outside the gene matches. The CDR3 spans 16 residues. CDR1 and CDR2 from the germline V gene are SGHTS and YDEGEE. The DNA of the CDR3 is TGTGCCAGCAGCTTGGGAGGGGGCTCTCTTCAAGAGACCCAGTACTTC. Protein sequence: CASSLGGGSLQETQYF. Based on the CDR3 plus reference TRBV5-8 and TRBJ2-5, the full variable domain is EAGVTQSPTHLIKTRGQQATLRCSPISGHTSVYWYQQALGLGLQFLLWYDEGEERNRGNFPPRFSGRQFPNYSSELNVNALELEDSALYLCASSLGGGSLQETQYFGPGTRLLVL.

This chain links TRBV7-2 with TRBJ2-3; a weak D match, TRBD1 (6 bases). Germline V lookup: CDR1 SGHTA, CDR2 FQGNSA. The CDR3 runs 18 residues. Trimming took off 4 bases at V and 5 bases at J, with 25 bases between the two ends. The CDR3 sequence: CASSSAGTITLSGDTQYF. CDR3 nucleotide sequence: TGTGCCAGCAGCTCCGCCGGGACAATAACACTCTCAGGAGATACGCAGTATTTT.

This clonotype was detected a few times. This rearrangement joins TRBV11-2 to TRBJ1-2; D remains ambiguous. Germline CDR1 is SGHAT and CDR2 is FQNNGV. Trimming removed 1 base from V and 4 bases from J, with 7 bases in between. This CDR3 has 13 amino acids. CDR3 bases: TGTGCCAGCAGCTTAGGGGTTACCTATGGCTACACCTTC. It specifies CASSLGVTYGYTF.

The chain couples TRBV3-1 to TRBJ2-5, with D perhaps assigned TRBD1 or TRBD2 (6 bases each). The J call may be mistaken, given a closer DNA end match to TRBJ2-7. The CDR3 is made up of 14 amino acids. CDR1 and CDR2 from the germline V gene are LGHDT and YNNKEL (reference sequence). CDR3 protein: CASSPPEGVREQYF. In nucleotides, the CDR3 is TGTGCCAGCAGCCCCCCGGAGGGGGTTCGCGAGCAGTACTTC.

This sequence joins TRBV20-1 and TRBJ1-1; 7 bases map to TRBD1. The CDR3 contains 14 residues. Germline V gives CDR1 DFQATT, CDR2 SNEGSKA (reference sequence). V lost 3 bases and J lost 3; bases outside the gene matches: 7. The CDR3 spells CSARDGTDYTEAFF. The CDR3 region has the DNA TGCAGTGCTAGGGACGGGACAGACTACACTGAAGCTTTCTTT.

The chain joins TRBV29-1 to TRBJ2-4; no clear D. Germline CDR1 SQVTM, CDR2 ANQGSEA. The germline V and J ends were trimmed by 0 bases and 1 base, with 4 bases remaining between them. The CDR3 length is 13 residues. The CDR3 region is CSVEEEAKNIQYF. The CDR3 region has the DNA TGCAGCGTTGAAGAAGAGGCCAAAAACATTCAGTACTTC.

The chain is built from TRBV20-1 and TRBJ1-2; 7 bases are a match to TRBD1. Germline V gives CDR1 DFQATT, CDR2 SNEGSKA (reference sequence). The CDR3 covers 13 residues. Trimming cost V 3 bases and J 3 bases; bases outside gene matches: 4. DNA for the CDR3: TGCAGTGCTAGCCCCGACAGGGACTATGGCTACACCTTC. It specifies CSASPDRDYGYTF.

A remark on this clonotype: A read error may account for a junction end that differs from germline. The chain is built from TRBV7-7 and TRBJ2-1; 7 bases are a match to TRBD2. Germline V lookup: CDR1 SSHAT, CDR2 FNYEAQ (reference sequence). There are 15 residues in the CDR3. The CDR3: CASSLLGGGPNEQFF. The CDR3 DNA follows: TGTGCTAGCAGCTTACTAGGCGGGGGACCTAATGAGCAGTTCTTC.